Below are 7 T cell receptor beta chains sequenced from a single sample in a study of T cell repertoires in cytomegalovirus infection. For these TCRs, the target antigens are not known. TCRdb fed the reads into MiXCR, producing one record per CDR3 protein. This table has about 480,000 distinct CDR3 sequences, 33% appearing once. This material consisted of cultured PBMCs, taken from culture after CMV antigen stimulation. Source of these receptors: a human donor in good health (CMV status not recorded). Some clones in this sample may be carry-over from other donors' samples.

The V call is TRBV3-1, the J call TRBJ1-1; 10 bases line up with TRBD1. V lost 9 bases and J lost 2; bases outside the gene matches: 12. Germline-derived CDR1 and CDR2 are LGHDT and YNNKEL (reference sequence). The CDR3 consists of 16 residues. In DNA, the CDR3 is TGTGCCAGTCGTCCGGGACAGGGGTTTCGCAACACTGAAGCTTTCTTT. Translating gives CASRPGQGFRNTEAFF.

V and J are TRBV5-1 and TRBJ2-7, with D possibly being TRBD2 (5 bases). Trimming took 4 bases from V and 2 from J, leaving 10 bases between them. In germline, CDR1 is SGHRS, CDR2 YFSETQ. CDR3 length: 13 amino acids. The CDR3 DNA reads as TGCGCCAGCAGCGGCGGGTCAACCTACGAGCAGTACTTC. Encoded protein: CASSGGSTYEQYF.

The sample holds a few counts of this clonotype. J is TRBJ2-1 and V is TRBV12-3 or TRBV12-4; no firm D call. CDR3 size: 13 residues. Deletions cut 7 bases from V and 4 bases from J, with 11 bases between. The CDR3 loop reads CASTQDGYNEQFF. CDR3 DNA sequence: TGTGCCAGCACCCAAGACGGGTACAATGAGCAGTTCTTC.

The chain is built from TRBV4-3 and TRBJ2-5; 8 nucleotides line up with TRBD2. Germline loops: CDR1 LGHNA, CDR2 YSLEER. The CDR3 loop spans 15 amino acids. Unmatched junction bases numbered 6, after V lost 4 bases and J lost 2 bases. In DNA, the CDR3 is TGCGCCAGCAGCCCGACCCCTAGCGGGCAAGAGACCCAGTACTTC. Its translation: CASSPTPSGQETQYF.

The chain employs TRBV6-2 or TRBV6-3 and TRBJ2-1, with TRBD2 matching 10 bases. Germline V gene sequence: CDR1 MNHEY, CDR2 SVGEGT. After removal of 3 bases from V and 8 bases from J, the junction contained 19 bases not matched to a gene. The CDR3 length is 19 residues. This CDR3 is CASSYNAGASGSIVDEQFF. CDR3 in DNA: TGTGCCAGCAGTTATAATGCAGGGGCTAGCGGGAGTATCGTGGATGAGCAGTTCTTC.

About this clonotype: One junction end disagrees with the germline gene, perhaps due to a read error. The J gene is TRBJ2-2, the V gene TRBV18; 12 positions agree with TRBD1. CDR1 is KGHSH, CDR2 LQKENI, per germline. The CDR3 length is 16 residues. The CDR3 loop is CASPPPGQGATGELFF. CDR3 DNA sequence: TGTGCCAGCCCACCTCCGGGACAGGGGGCTACCGGGGAGCTGTTTTTT.

The rearrangement links TRBV4-1 to TRBJ1-3, with a possible D match to TRBD1 (5 bases). The length of the CDR3 is 15 residues. The V gene's germline CDR1 is MGHRA and CDR2 YSYEKL. With 2 bases removed from V and 4 bases from J, the gap between germline ends came to 12 bases. DNA for the CDR3: TGCGCCAGCAGCCAACGCCAGGGTGGCGGAAACACCATATATTTT. It encodes CASSQRQGGGNTIYF.